Listed below are T cell receptor beta chains from one sample, sequenced in a study of OX40 agonist ivuxolimab in advanced cancers. Clones were sequenced by immunoSEQ multiplex PCR, and TCRdb holds only the in-frame ones, with some missing. The sample shows under 200,000 clones, roughly 92% of them seen only once. This sample comprised CD4+ or CD8+ T cells sorted from blood, obtained in a trial of the OX40 agonist ivuxolimab. The receptors shown here come from an adult with an advanced solid tumor such as melanoma, head and neck, liver or kidney cancer. Each CDR3 is given with its conserved first and last residue. Fields, in order: J gene, V gene, CDR3 protein.

j_call: TRBJ1-2
v_call: TRBV27
cdr3_aa: CASSPRVVWGYTF

j_call: TRBJ1-2
v_call: TRBV5-4
cdr3_aa: CASSLGGDRGFGPYGYTF

j_call: TRBJ1-2
v_call: TRBV4-3
cdr3_aa: CASSSRTGGTYGYTF

j_call: TRBJ1-2
v_call: TRBV4-1
cdr3_aa: CASSQGPLQEDGYTF

j_call: TRBJ2-2
v_call: TRBV28
cdr3_aa: CASTIPENTGELFF

j_call: TRBJ1-2
v_call: TRBV10-3
cdr3_aa: CAISATETHSRYTF

j_call: TRBJ1-2
v_call: TRBV25-1
cdr3_aa: CASSGQGGIYGYTF

j_call: TRBJ1-1
v_call: TRBV11-2
cdr3_aa: CASSLEPGAGTEAFF

j_call: TRBJ1-4
v_call: TRBV18
cdr3_aa: CASSLGVVGQGNEKLFF

j_call: TRBJ2-7
v_call: TRBV18
cdr3_aa: CASSPRVQRSYEQYF

j_call: TRBJ1-1
v_call: TRBV25-1
cdr3_aa: CASSEAGTAFVVAFF

j_call: TRBJ2-5
v_call: TRBV25-1
cdr3_aa: CASSEVWREAQETQYF

j_call: TRBJ1-1
v_call: TRBV5-1
cdr3_aa: CASSRTGTMNTEAFF

j_call: TRBJ1-3
v_call: TRBV18
cdr3_aa: CASSPFRVPSSGNTIYF

j_call: TRBJ2-3
v_call: TRBV6-5
cdr3_aa: CASSPRTSGAIQYF

j_call: TRBJ2-2
v_call: TRBV7-3
cdr3_aa: CASSPLAPNAGELFF

j_call: TRBJ2-7
v_call: TRBV30
cdr3_aa: CAWSLQTYEQYF

j_call: TRBJ2-7
v_call: TRBV6-6
cdr3_aa: CASARPQIPYEQYF

j_call: TRBJ2-5
v_call: TRBV5-4
cdr3_aa: CASSWTGRQETQYF

j_call: TRBJ1-1
v_call: TRBV6-1
cdr3_aa: CASSRDRAYSTEAFF

j_call: TRBJ2-1
v_call: TRBV27
cdr3_aa: CASSLGADQFRGNEQFF

j_call: TRBJ2-3
v_call: TRBV10-3
cdr3_aa: CAISERGSRTDTQYF

j_call: TRBJ1-2
v_call: TRBV27
cdr3_aa: CASSLRGTGGPGYTF

j_call: TRBJ2-7
v_call: TRBV30
cdr3_aa: CAWSLNSEQYF

j_call: TRBJ2-7
v_call: TRBV6-1
cdr3_aa: CASSPLAGPSYEQYF

j_call: TRBJ2-3
v_call: TRBV9
cdr3_aa: CASSFSATDTQYF

j_call: TRBJ2-7
v_call: TRBV4-1
cdr3_aa: CASTRDRGDYEQYF

j_call: TRBJ2-7
v_call: TRBV18
cdr3_aa: CASSPREWADNEQYF

j_call: TRBJ2-2
v_call: TRBV6-6
cdr3_aa: CASSWERPDTGELFF

j_call: TRBJ1-5
v_call: TRBV7-2
cdr3_aa: CASSLVSQGGGQPQHF

j_call: TRBJ2-4
v_call: TRBV6-5
cdr3_aa: CASTLMVGGIQYF

j_call: TRBJ2-7
v_call: TRBV13
cdr3_aa: CASSFRRVHRGYEQYF

j_call: TRBJ1-3
v_call: TRBV6-6
cdr3_aa: CASSYQGVGNTIYF

j_call: TRBJ2-5
v_call: TRBV2
cdr3_aa: CASSLQGETQYF

j_call: TRBJ2-1
v_call: TRBV5-8
cdr3_aa: CASSPRLGKGNEQFF

j_call: TRBJ2-3
v_call: TRBV7-2
cdr3_aa: CASSLRATSGGTRTDTQYF

j_call: TRBJ2-1
v_call: TRBV19
cdr3_aa: CASGPGGGPDEQFF

j_call: TRBJ1-4
v_call: TRBV19
cdr3_aa: CASSTGTGTDLEKLFF

j_call: TRBJ2-5
v_call: TRBV15
cdr3_aa: CATSRAGSVSTQYF

j_call: TRBJ2-3
v_call: TRBV10-3
cdr3_aa: CAISEQGRRGDTQYF

j_call: TRBJ2-4
v_call: TRBV28
cdr3_aa: CASSLRVGGQVRNIQYF

j_call: TRBJ1-2
v_call: TRBV27
cdr3_aa: CASSLRSLSVDSFVGGYTF

j_call: TRBJ1-2
v_call: TRBV11-2
cdr3_aa: CASSPDGYYGYTF

j_call: TRBJ1-1
v_call: TRBV6-1
cdr3_aa: CASSEALNAFF

j_call: TRBJ1-2
v_call: TRBV6-5
cdr3_aa: CASSPQINYGYTF

j_call: TRBJ1-2
v_call: TRBV7-9
cdr3_aa: CASSLDGWAYTF